The source of this T cell receptor (beta chain) is a study of blood T cell repertoires in COVID-19. Study-level background: T cells, B-cell-depleted T cells, or PBMCs provided the cDNA or gDNA that served as material.

The V gene's germline CDR1 is SNHLY and CDR2 FYNNEI. V was shortened by 6 bases and J by 3 bases, with 14 bases between the two germline ends. This CDR3 spans 15 amino acids. Original processing methods: Reference gene primer amplification gave estimated nucleated cell counts. Assay: immunoSEQ multiplex PCR; the TCRdb copy retains only in-frame clones and omits some. Clone size and the V and J calls come from that table; the DNA yielded D and trimming. The sample records 60,000 to 75,000 clones, around nine tenths being singletons. V gene TRBV2 combines with J gene TRBJ1-4; no definite D call. This receptor was obtained from a woman aged 55-70 years with acute or convalescent COVID-19. Material: peripheral blood. The chain's CDR3 is CASSDTRGANEKLFF. Written as DNA, the CDR3 is TGTGCCAGCAGCGACACCCGGGGTGCTAATGAAAAACTGTTTTTT.